This TCR beta chain originates from a study of beta chain features in type 1 diabetes. Whole-study findings and limits: TCRB CDR3s were moderately but significantly shorter in Type 1 diabetes patients in all four CD4+ subsets. Resolution of whether HLA type affects TCRB rearrangement was not achieved here. Patients and controls would share equally any PCR tilt toward shorter templates. A greater similarity of naive, central memory and Treg TCRB repertoires was seen among patients than among healthy donors.

Sorting of CD4+ naive, central memory, regulatory and stem cell-like memory cells was performed via CD45RO/CCR7/CD25/CD127/CD95/CD27. This clone was seen only a few times. Its matching antigen is unknown. Investigators reverse transcribed all isolated RNA, so they sequenced expressed TCRB transcripts. Libraries were prepared by immunoSEQ multiplex PCR; TCRdb keeps only in-frame clonotypes and omits some of them. The table lists about 650,000 clones, over 10% of them singletons. Germline V gene sequence: CDR1 SEHNR, CDR2 FQNEAQ (reference sequence). The CDR3 covers 15 residues. With 3 bases removed from V and 6 bases from J, the gap between germline ends came to 18 bases.

The sample was naive CD4+ T cells from blood. The clonotype originates from a man in his thirties or forties with type 1 diabetes. The genes are TRBV7-9 and TRBJ2-7; D ambiguous. The CDR3 DNA follows: TGTGCCAGCAGCTTTGGGTCCCGGCCAGCCGGCGAGCAGTACTTC. Protein product: CASSFGSRPAGEQYF.